Below, 28 T cell receptor beta chains from the same sample are listed, as sequenced in a study of radiation and T cells in renal cell carcinoma. Sequencing was performed with immunoSEQ multiplex PCR; in TCRdb, only in-frame clones are kept and a portion is missing. Among some 50,000 clones, roughly 83% were seen once, and the ten largest hold 30% to 35%. Time point indicated: baseline pretreatment blood. The treatment was: 15 Gy SBRT to primary tumor, nephrectomy 4 weeks later. Sample: blood, taken from a patient whose treatment included radiotherapy and nephrectomy. The receptor source for this set is a woman aged 70-85 years with renal cell carcinoma.

J is TRBJ2-5 and V is TRBV7-9; 8 bases align to TRBD2. J lost 3 bases, V lost 1 base, and 1 base had no gene match. Germline CDR1 and CDR2: SEHNR and FQNEAQ (reference sequence). There are 14 residues in the CDR3. Here the CDR3 DNA reads TGTGCCAGCAGCTTAGGAGCGGGGGAAGAGACCCAGTACTTC. Its translation is CASSLGAGEETQYF. The whole variable domain, filled in from reference TRBV7-9 and TRBJ2-5, reads DTGVSQNPRHKITKRGQNVTFRCDPISEHNRLYWYRQTLGQGPEFLTYFQNEAQLEKSRLLSDRFSAERPKGSFSTLEIQRTEQGDSAMYLCASSLGAGEETQYFGPGTRLLVL.

The chain is built from TRBV7-8 and TRBJ1-1; D gene uncertain. Trimming took 0 bases from V and 3 from J, leaving 14 bases between them. The germline V gene encodes CDR1 SGHVS and CDR2 FQNEAQ. This CDR3 has 16 amino acids. In DNA, the CDR3 is TGTGCCAGCAGCTTAGCTGTGCTACCTAGCCACACTGAAGCTTTCTTT. Its protein is CASSLAVLPSHTEAFF.

The chain uses TRBV5-7 and TRBJ1-5; D unclear. TRBV5-7 is an ORF, and what it does is uncertain. The CDR3 length is 12 residues. V was cut by 3 bases and J by 2 bases, with 3 bases left in between. Written as DNA, the CDR3 is TGTGCCAGCAGCTCAGGCAATCAGCCCCAGCATTTT. It yields the protein CASSSGNQPQHF.

The chain recombines TRBV7-6 with TRBJ1-5, with D possibly TRBD1 on 5 matching bases. The germline V gene encodes CDR1 SGHVS and CDR2 FNYEAQ. This CDR3 comprises 15 residues. Trimming took off 5 bases at V and 3 bases at J, with 14 bases between the two ends. As DNA, the CDR3 is TGTGCCAGCAGCCCTAATGACGGACACAATCAGCCCCAGCATTTT. Translation: CASSPNDGHNQPQHF.

This rearrangement joins TRBV30 to TRBJ2-2; TRBD2 agrees at 11 bases. The germline V gene encodes CDR1 GTSNPN and CDR2 SVGIG (reference sequence). This CDR3 contains 18 residues. After removal of 0 bases from V and 1 base from J, the junction contained 7 bases not matched to a gene. The CDR3 region is CAWSVRNLAGGNTGELFF. CDR3 bases: TGTGCCTGGAGTGTACGAAACCTAGCGGGAGGGAACACCGGGGAGCTGTTTTTT.

The CDR3 is CASSLEQEGYTF. The CDR3 DNA sequence: TGTGCCAGCAGCTTAGAACAGGAGGGCTACACCTTC. This chain connects TRBV7-9 to TRBJ1-2, with a possible D match to TRBD1 (5 bases). CDR3 length: 12 residues. Germline CDR1 and CDR2: SEHNR and FQNEAQ (reference sequence). V dropped 1 base and J dropped 8 bases, with 8 bases sitting between them. Using reference TRBV7-9 and TRBJ1-2 for the parts outside the CDR3, the full variable domain is DTGVSQNPRHKITKRGQNVTFRCDPISEHNRLYWYRQTLGQGPEFLTYFQNEAQLEKSRLLSDRFSAERPKGSFSTLEIQRTEQGDSAMYLCASSLEQEGYTFGSGTRLTVV.

The gene calls are TRBV4-1 and TRBJ1-1, with D perhaps TRBD1 (6 bases). V was pared by 1 base and J by 8 bases, with 11 bases between. The CDR3 length is 13 residues. The germline gives CDR1 MGHRA, CDR2 YSYEKL. The CDR3 DNA sequence: TGCGCCAGCAGCCAAGCCCGTGACAGGGAAGCTTTCTTT. Amino acid sequence: CASSQARDREAFF.

This clone was counted a single time. J is TRBJ2-3 and V is TRBV6-5; D is perhaps TRBD2 (6 bases). The CDR3 covers 16 residues. CDR1 and CDR2 (germline): MNHEY, SVGAGI. V lost 0 bases and J lost 0, with 10 bases in between. The CDR3 DNA follows: TGTGCCAGCAGTTACTCCCTAGCGCCTAGCACAGATACGCAGTATTTT. The encoded protein is CASSYSLAPSTDTQYF.

The rearrangement uses TRBV14 and TRBJ1-1, with a weak D call TRBD1 (6 bases). The CDR3 is 13 residues long. Germline-derived CDR1 and CDR2 are SGHDN and FVKESK. V was trimmed by 6 bases and J by 2 bases, leaving 10 bases between them. DNA of the CDR3: TGTGCCAGCAGTGGACAGACCAACACTGAAGCTTTCTTT. Residues: CASSGQTNTEAFF. Using reference TRBV14 and TRBJ1-1 for the parts outside the CDR3, the full variable domain is EAGVTQFPSHSVIEKGQTVTLRCDPISGHDNLYWYRRVMGKEIKFLLHFVKESKQDESGMPNNRFLAERTGGTYSTLKVQPAELEDSGVYFCASSGQTNTEAFFGQGTRLTVV.

The table lists this clone with a count of one. The V and J genes are TRBV19 and TRBJ2-1; D uncertain. There are 14 residues in the CDR3. The V end lost 1 base, the J end lost 5 bases, and 9 bases lay between the germline ends. CDR1 is LNHDA, CDR2 SQIVND, per germline (reference sequence). The CDR3 nucleotides read TGTGCCAGTAGTATAGGGTCACAAAACAATGAGCAGTTCTTC. Translated: CASSIGSQNNEQFF. The full variable domain, rest sourced from reference TRBV19 and TRBJ2-1, is DGGITQSPKYLFRKEGQNVTLSCEQNLNHDAMYWYRQDPGQGLRLIYYSQIVNDFQKGDIAEGYSVSREKKESFPLTVTSAQKNPTAFYLCASSIGSQNNEQFFGPGTRLTVL.

This clone was seen just once. The chain couples TRBV20-1 to TRBJ1-2; 8 nucleotides align to TRBD1. Germline V gene data show CDR1 as DFQATT and CDR2 as SNEGSKA (reference sequence). Trimming cost V 5 bases and J 8 bases; bases outside gene matches: 4. The CDR3 is made up of 11 amino acids. As DNA, the CDR3 is TGCAGTGCTGACAGGGGCGGCGGCTACACCTTC. Its translation is CSADRGGGYTF.

This chain joins TRBV7-6 and TRBJ1-4; no reliable D call. Germline CDR1 SGHVS, CDR2 FNYEAQ. This CDR3 contains 15 residues. Trimming took off 5 bases at V and 5 bases at J, with 15 bases between the two ends. For the CDR3, the DNA is TGTGCCAGCAGCCTGGGTAGGGAGGTAAATGAAAAACTGTTTTTT. It encodes CASSLGREVNEKLFF.

The chain joins TRBV5-1 to TRBJ1-1; a possible D gene is TRBD1 (5 bases). Trimming cost V 4 bases and J 4 bases, with 14 bases left between them. The CDR3 contains 14 residues. Germline CDR1 is SGHRS and CDR2 is YFSETQ. The CDR3 nucleotides are TGCGCCAGCAGCCCCGGGGGAGGCGCCACTGAAGCTTTCTTT. It translates to CASSPGGGATEAFF.

V gene TRBV18 combines with J gene TRBJ1-2, with TRBD1 matching over 10 bases. After removal of 3 bases from V and 7 bases from J, the junction contained 8 bases not matched to a gene. The CDR3 runs 15 residues. Germline V CDR1 and CDR2: KGHSH, LQKENI. CDR3 loop: CASSPGDRGGGGYTF. As DNA, the CDR3 is TGTGCCAGCTCACCGGGGGACAGGGGTGGAGGTGGCTACACCTTC.

This clone was detected only once. The V call is TRBV19, the J call TRBJ2-5; TRBD1 matches at 9 bases. CDR1 and CDR2 (germline): LNHDA, SQIVND (reference sequence). With V trimmed by 5 bases and J by 2 bases, 9 bases remained unmatched. CDR3 size: 16 residues. CDR3 nucleotide sequence: TGTGCCAGTAGTGCCGCCGGGACAGGGAGGCAAGAGACCCAGTACTTC. Encoded protein: CASSAAGTGRQETQYF.

The chain is built from TRBV9 and TRBJ2-7; D might be TRBD2 (6 bases). Trimming took 0 bases from V and 3 from J, leaving 10 bases between them. The CDR3 consists of 14 residues. CDR1 and CDR2 (germline): SGDLS, YYNGEE. In DNA, the CDR3 is TGTGCCAGCAGCGTAGGGGGGGAAGGCTACGAGCAGTACTTC. It specifies CASSVGGEGYEQYF.

This clone is termed medium-sized. The V and J genes are TRBV2 and TRBJ1-1, with TRBD1 matching 9 bases. Losses at the gene ends were 5 bases for V and 5 bases for J; bases not matched to a gene: 15. CDR3 size: 17 residues. CDR1 is SNHLY, CDR2 FYNNEI, per germline. The CDR3 nucleotides are TGTGCCAGCAGTTTTAAACCGGGACAGGGCTGGCGGACTGAAGCTTTCTTT. Translating gives CASSFKPGQGWRTEAFF.

The rearrangement links TRBV4-2 to TRBJ2-2; TRBD2 aligns across 8 bases. Trimming took 5 bases from V and 7 from J; bases not matched to a gene: 9. Looked up from germline, CDR1 is LGHNA and CDR2 is YNFKEQ. The CDR3 loop spans 15 amino acids. The CDR3: CASSSRLATIGELFF. For the CDR3, the DNA is TGTGCCAGCAGCTCCAGACTAGCGACCATCGGGGAGCTGTTTTTT.

In this sample, this clone turned up a few times. The genes are TRBV29-1 and TRBJ1-1; D gene uncertain. The CDR3 is made up of 12 amino acids. Deletions cut 1 base from V and 5 bases from J, with 8 bases between. The germline V gene encodes CDR1 SQVTM and CDR2 ANQGSEA. CDR3 nucleotide sequence: TGCAGCGTTGAAGGGTTGGGGACTGAAGCTTTCTTT. This encodes CSVEGLGTEAFF.

DNA for the CDR3: TGTGCCAGCAGCGTTCGTGACGATCTCCGGAACACTGAAGCTTTCTTT. This gives the protein CASSVRDDLRNTEAFF. The chain links TRBV9 to TRBJ1-1, with D hard to call. The germline CDR1 and CDR2 sequences are SGDLS and YYNGEE. Trimming took 2 bases from V and 1 from J, leaving 15 bases between them. This CDR3 comprises 16 residues. The variable domain in full, with the rest retrieved from reference TRBV9 and TRBJ1-1, is DSGVTQTPKHLITATGQRVTLRCSPRSGDLSVYWYQQSLDQGLQFLIQYYNGEERAKGNILERFSAQQFPDLHSELNLSSLELGDSALYFCASSVRDDLRNTEAFFGQGTRLTVV.

The chain recombines TRBV7-2 with TRBJ2-2; TRBD1 agrees at 9 bases. Germline CDR1 and CDR2: SGHTA and FQGNSA. The J segment lost 5 bases and the V segment lost 5 bases, leaving 6 bases of the junction unmatched. This CDR3 is 15 amino acids long. In nucleotides, the CDR3 is TGTGCCAGCAGCGTGGACAGGGGAGGGACCGGGGAGCTGTTTTTT. It is translated as CASSVDRGGTGELFF.

This clone has only one observation. The chain has TRBV7-9 and TRBJ1-3; D perhaps matches TRBD1 (6 bases). Germline CDR1 is SEHNR and CDR2 is FQNEAQ (reference sequence). CDR3 size: 15 residues. Trimming left V 5 bases short and J 2 bases short, with 13 bases between. This chain's CDR3 is CASSPPGGPGNTIYF. The CDR3 DNA sequence: TGTGCCAGCAGCCCCCCTGGGGGGCCTGGAAACACCATATATTTT.

This clone turned up a few times. CDR3: CASSFGGVNTEAFF. DNA for the CDR3: TGTGCCAGCAGCTTTGGAGGGGTGAACACTGAAGCTTTCTTT. This chain joins TRBV11-1 and TRBJ1-1; weak D call: TRBD1 (5 bases). The germline CDR1 and CDR2 sequences are SGHAT and FQDESV (reference sequence). CDR3 length: 14 residues. V shed 3 bases and J shed 0 bases, with 8 bases lying between them.

V usage is TRBV12-5 and J usage is TRBJ1-3; no definite D call. Germline V gene lookup returns CDR1 LGHNT and CDR2 FRNRAP. Trimming shortened V by 1 base and J by 3 bases, and 10 bases separated the two germline ends. The CDR3 covers 15 residues. The CDR3 DNA sequence: TGTGCTAGTGGTTTGGCATATGATTTTGGAAACACCATATATTTT. This translates into CASGLAYDFGNTIYF. The entire variable domain, with the rest obtained from reference TRBV12-5 and TRBJ1-3, is as follows: DARVTQTPRHKVTEMGQEVTMRCQPILGHNTVFWYRQTMMQGLELLAYFRNRAPLDDSGMPKDRFSAEMPDATLATLKIQPSEPRDSAVYFCASGLAYDFGNTIYFGEGSWLTVV.

The rearrangement uses TRBV4-2 and TRBJ1-2; D is possibly TRBD1 (6 bases). The CDR3 consists of 17 residues. The V and J ends lost 0 bases and 7 bases respectively, with 21 bases between them. Germline lookup yields CDR1 LGHNA and CDR2 YNFKEQ. The DNA of the CDR3 is TGTGCCAGCAGCCAAGACATATGGGGGGCGCATATATCTGGCTACACCTTC. This codes for CASSQDIWGAHISGYTF.

The rearrangement joins TRBV5-1 to TRBJ2-5; TRBD1 might be the D (7 bases). With 0 bases removed from V and 5 bases from J, the gap between germline ends came to 14 bases. This CDR3 region has 15 residues. The germline gives CDR1 SGHRS, CDR2 YFSETQ. In nucleotides, the CDR3 is TGCGCCAGCAGCTTGGTGGCAGGGGGGCGGGAGACCCAGTACTTC. It codes for CASSLVAGGRETQYF.

The rearrangement uses TRBV6-5 and TRBJ2-7; maybe TRBD1 (6 bases). This CDR3 has 15 amino acids. Trimming stripped 5 bases from V and 2 bases from J, with 16 bases between. The germline V gene has CDR1 MNHEY and CDR2 SVGAGI. CDR3: CASSNTGLIPYEQYF. As DNA, the CDR3 is TGTGCCAGCAGTAATACAGGGTTAATACCCTACGAGCAGTACTTC.

The genes are TRBV5-1 and TRBJ2-3; 9 bases line up with TRBD2. Germline values: CDR1 SGHRS, CDR2 YFSETQ. V lost 6 bases, J lost 6 bases, and 20 bases stayed unmatched. The CDR3 sequence is 18 residues long. CDR3 sequence reads: CASTAAGGASGPRDTQYF. Written as DNA, the CDR3 is TGCGCCAGCACCGCGGCGGGGGGGGCTAGCGGCCCCAGGGATACGCAGTATTTT.